This record looks at one T cell receptor beta chain sequence and its context. This specimen comes from a study of cytomegalovirus exposure and HLA in healthy donors. CDR3 length: 14 residues. V was pared by 3 bases and J by 3 bases, with 11 bases between. The V gene's germline CDR1 is MGHRA and CDR2 YSYEKL. The PCR employed 60 Vbeta primers together with 13 Jbeta primers. Here immunoSEQ multiplex PCR was the method, and the copy in TCRdb shows in-frame clones only, minus some. The sample yields roughly 68,000 clones, 77% seen once. The sample taken for sequencing was PBMCs. The source is a male donor in good health and CMV-seropositive. V gene TRBV4-1 combines with J gene TRBJ1-1, with a tentative D call TRBD1 (5 bases). The CDR3 loop is CASSHQGLDTEAFF. CDR3 DNA: TGCGCCAGCAGCCACCAGGGTTTGGACACTGAAGCTTTCTTT.